Shown below are 2 T cell receptor beta chains from a single sample sequenced in a study of regulatory T cells in long-lasting Graves disease. The time point: persistent/refractory GD, antithyroid drugs over 5 years with positive TRAb. With RNA extracted from PBMCs as input, the TCR library was made. Sequencing libraries for TCR beta were prepared with iRepertoire HTBI primers and Arm-PCR of CDR3 regions. TCRdb re-derived calls from the multiplex PCR reads in MiXCR, one entry per CDR3 protein. The sample includes more than 650,000 distinct CDR3 sequences, about 32% of them seen just once. Source: peripheral blood mononuclear cells (PBMCs), taken when the disease was refractory, from a patient treated with antithyroid drugs. The receptors derive from a female donor with Graves disease.

This clonotype has at least ten counts. The CDR3: CASSAGSRDTEAFF. The CDR3 DNA reads as TGTGCCAGCAGTGCAGGGAGTAGAGACACTGAAGCTTTCTTT. The chain recombines TRBV2 with TRBJ1-1, with D perhaps TRBD1 (5 bases). V lost 4 bases to trimming and J lost 3 bases, with 12 bases between them. Germline V gene lookup returns CDR1 SNHLY and CDR2 FYNNEI. This CDR3 is 14 amino acids long.

The V gene is TRBV3-1, the J gene TRBJ1-1, with D possibly being TRBD1 (6 bases). Trimming removed 3 bases at V and 4 bases at J, with 15 bases between. Germline CDR1 and CDR2: LGHDT and YNNKEL (reference sequence). The CDR3 loop spans 15 amino acids. DNA of the CDR3: TGTGCCAGCAGCCACGCGGTTGGCAGGGGCACTGAAGCTTTCTTT. Translation gives CASSHAVGRGTEAFF.